What follows are 25 T cell receptor beta chains derived from one specimen sequenced in a study of shared clonotypes between healthy human individuals. Assay used: immunoSEQ multiplex PCR; TCRdb lists only in-frame clones, some missing. The profile shows roughly 2,000,000 clones, about 93% of them singletons. Naive CD8 cells were CD45RO-negative, positively selected for CCR7, excluding terminally differentiated effector memory CD45RA+ cells. The sample was naive CD8+ T cells from PBMCs. The receptors shown here come from a man younger than 35 in good health. Some clones in this sample may be carry-over from other donors' samples.

This clone appeared a single time. This chain joins TRBV6-5 and TRBJ1-3, with 9 positions matching TRBD1. V lost 5 bases and J lost 15; bases outside the gene matches: 5. Germline loops: CDR1 MNHEY, CDR2 SVGAGI. The CDR3 is 11 amino acids. The DNA for the CDR3 is TGTGCCAGCAGTGTGGGGACAGGGCGATATTTT. Its protein is CASSVGTGRYF.

This clone has more than one count but fewer than ten. Other nucleotide sequences from this sample produce the same CDR3. This chain links TRBV27 with TRBJ2-7; D tentatively fits TRBD1 or TRBD2 (5 bases each). Between the trimmed V and J ends, which lost 6 bases and 2 bases, there was a span of 11 bases. This CDR3 has 13 residues. Per germline, CDR1 MNHEY and CDR2 SMNVEV (reference sequence). DNA for the CDR3: TGTGCCAGCAGCCCGGGGCTGGCCTACGAGCAGTACTTC. Translation gives CASSPGLAYEQYF.

The chain recombines TRBV27 with TRBJ1-5; no clear D gene. V was trimmed by 7 bases and J by 1 base, leaving 17 bases between them. The CDR3 totals 16 residues. CDR1 and CDR2 (germline): MNHEY, SMNVEV (reference sequence). CDR3 coding DNA: TGTGCCAGCACTCCTTATGGGCCAGCCAGCAATCAGCCCCAGCATTTT. Amino acid sequence: CASTPYGPASNQPQHF.

The chain has TRBV6-1 and TRBJ2-7; D may be TRBD1 (6 bases). Per the germline V gene, CDR1 is MNHNS and CDR2 is SASEGT. V dropped 4 bases and J dropped 2 bases, with 21 bases sitting between them. The CDR3 loop spans 17 amino acids. The CDR3 nucleotides are TGTGCCAGCAGTGTTAGTGGGACACCTCTTAACCCCTACGAGCAGTACTTC. Translation: CASSVSGTPLNPYEQYF.

This rearrangement joins TRBV5-5 to TRBJ2-7; TRBD1 matches at 7 bases. The CDR3 is 14 residues long. V lost 3 bases and J lost 4; bases outside the gene matches: 7. Germline V gene lookup returns CDR1 SGHKS and CDR2 YYEKEE (reference sequence). The CDR3 spells CASSSGQPGYEQYF. CDR3 nucleotide sequence: TGTGCCAGCAGCTCGGGACAGCCGGGGTACGAGCAGTACTTC.

V and J are TRBV19 and TRBJ2-1; no clear D. There are 13 residues in the CDR3. V lost 5 bases and J lost 9, with 14 bases in between. Germline V gene data show CDR1 as LNHDA and CDR2 as SQIVND (reference sequence). The CDR3 is CASSSSGFGEQFF. DNA of the CDR3: TGTGCCAGTAGTTCTTCAGGATTCGGTGAGCAGTTCTTC.

A word on this clone: Other DNA sequences in the same sample also yield this CDR3. This chain links TRBV27 with TRBJ2-7; D perhaps matches TRBD1 (5 bases). Trimming took 2 bases from V and 2 from J, leaving 7 bases between them. CDR3 length equals 13 residues. Germline loops: CDR1 MNHEY, CDR2 SMNVEV (reference sequence). The CDR3 nucleotides read TGTGCCAGCAGTTTAAAGGGGACCTACGAGCAGTACTTC. It is translated as CASSLKGTYEQYF.

The V call is TRBV4-1, the J call TRBJ2-7; D is ambiguous. This CDR3 region has 13 residues. Germline V gene data show CDR1 as MGHRA and CDR2 as YSYEKL. V gave up 0 bases and J gave up 4 bases, with 7 bases separating them. The chain's CDR3 is CASSQEALYEQYF. In DNA form, the CDR3 reads TGCGCCAGCAGCCAAGAGGCCCTATACGAGCAGTACTTC.

V and J are TRBV28 and TRBJ2-7, with a possible D match to TRBD1 (6 bases). This CDR3 has 15 residues. Germline CDR1 MDHEN, CDR2 SYDVKM. V was shortened by 4 bases and J by 2 bases, with 15 bases between the two germline ends. The CDR3 DNA reads as TGTGCCAGCAGTTCGCGGACAGCAACGGCCTACGAGCAGTACTTC. Protein: CASSSRTATAYEQYF.

The V gene is TRBV5-6, the J gene TRBJ2-7; 9 bases align to TRBD1. V shed 0 bases and J 2 bases; nucleotides not matched to a gene: 3. In germline, CDR1 is SGHDT, CDR2 YYEEEE. CDR3 length: 15 residues. The CDR3 sequence: CASSLGTGVAYEQYF. In DNA, the CDR3 is TGTGCCAGCAGCTTGGGGACAGGGGTAGCCTACGAGCAGTACTTC. Variable domain in full (rest from reference TRBV5-6 and TRBJ2-7): DAGVTQSPTHLIKTRGQQVTLRCSPKSGHDTVSWYQQALGQGPQFIFQYYEEEERQRGNFPDRFSGHQFPNYSSELNVNALLLGDSALYLCASSLGTGVAYEQYFGPGTRLTVT.

The CDR3 here is CASSMRELILAYEQYF. As DNA, the CDR3 is TGTGCCAGCAGTATGCGCGAATTAATCCTAGCCTACGAGCAGTACTTC. The V call is TRBV28, the J call TRBJ2-7; D is unresolved. The length of the CDR3 is 16 residues. In germline, CDR1 is MDHEN, CDR2 SYDVKM. V lost 5 bases to trimming and J lost 2 bases, with 19 bases between them.

This rearrangement joins TRBV27 to TRBJ2-1, with D hard to call. Germline-derived CDR1 and CDR2 are MNHEY and SMNVEV (reference sequence). The CDR3 runs to 14 residues. Deletions cut 0 bases from V and 8 bases from J, with 11 bases between. The CDR3 DNA follows: TGTGCCAGCAGTTTATCGGGTAGCCCCGATGAGCAGTTCTTC. This translates into CASSLSGSPDEQFF.

This clone was seen just once. The chain joins TRBV2 to TRBJ2-1; no definite D call. Germline lookup yields CDR1 SNHLY and CDR2 FYNNEI. V was clipped by 2 bases and J by 0 bases, with 5 bases between them. The CDR3 totals 14 residues. Here the CDR3 reads CASSELYSYNEQFF. The DNA of the CDR3 is TGTGCCAGCAGTGAACTATACTCCTACAATGAGCAGTTCTTC.

V usage is TRBV11-2 and J usage is TRBJ1-1; possibly TRBD1 for D (5 bases). The CDR3 consists of 14 residues. The germline CDR1 and CDR2 sequences are SGHAT and FQNNGV. V was shortened by 1 base and J by 5 bases, with 11 bases between the two germline ends. The CDR3, as DNA: TGTGCCAGCAGCTTAGGGCAGGGTCGGACTGAAGCTTTCTTT. This translates into CASSLGQGRTEAFF.

The chain employs TRBV11-2 and TRBJ2-7; 12 bases are shared with TRBD2. Germline CDR1 is SGHAT and CDR2 is FQNNGV. The length of the CDR3 is 14 residues. The trim removed 3 bases at V and 5 bases at J, leaving 2 bases unmatched. This CDR3 reads CASSLTSGSHEQYF. Here the CDR3 DNA reads TGTGCCAGCAGCTTGACTAGCGGGAGTCACGAGCAGTACTTC.

The chain uses TRBV28 and TRBJ2-7, with 8 bases fitting TRBD2. The CDR3 sequence is 17 residues long. CDR1 MDHEN and CDR2 SYDVKM come from the germline V gene. Losses at the gene ends were 6 bases for V and 5 bases for J; bases not matched to a gene: 18. CDR3 residues: CASSYKAGSGIRDEQYF. The CDR3 DNA sequence: TGTGCCAGCAGCTATAAGGCCGGTAGCGGGATACGTGACGAGCAGTACTTC.

This sequence joins TRBV6-5 and TRBJ1-4; 9 bases match TRBD1. Germline V gene lookup returns CDR1 MNHEY and CDR2 SVGAGI. The CDR3 sequence is 15 residues long. With 7 bases clipped from V and 6 bases from J, the junction kept 9 bases outside the gene matches. CDR3 region: CASTLSGTGHEKLFF. In DNA, the CDR3 is TGTGCCAGCACCCTTTCCGGGACAGGGCATGAAAAACTGTTTTTT.

Note on this clone: The sample contains more than one DNA sequence encoding this CDR3. The chain uses TRBV7-9 and TRBJ1-4; D possibly corresponds to TRBD1 (5 bases). Trimming removed 4 bases at V and 0 bases at J, with 9 bases between. Germline values: CDR1 SEHNR, CDR2 FQNEAQ (reference sequence). The CDR3 is 15 amino acids. CDR3 in amino acids: CASSSGTATNEKLFF. The CDR3 DNA follows: TGTGCCAGCAGCTCCGGGACCGCAACTAATGAAAAACTGTTTTTT. Drawing the rest from reference TRBV7-9 and TRBJ1-4, the complete variable domain is DTGVSQNPRHKITKRGQNVTFRCDPISEHNRLYWYRQTLGQGPEFLTYFQNEAQLEKSRLLSDRFSAERPKGSFSTLEIQRTEQGDSAMYLCASSSGTATNEKLFFGSGTQLSVL.

Remarks on this clone: Other DNA sequences in this specimen translate into the identical CDR3. The chain combines TRBV9 with TRBJ1-1; 7 bases agree with TRBD1. The V gene's germline CDR1 is SGDLS and CDR2 YYNGEE. V was clipped by 2 bases and J by 7 bases; unmatched bases: 2. CDR3 length: 12 residues. The CDR3 loop reads CASSVQGGEAFF. CDR3 sequence (DNA): TGTGCCAGCAGCGTCCAGGGGGGTGAAGCTTTCTTT.

With respect to this clone: The sample has other DNA sequences that encode this CDR3 too. The rearrangement links TRBV9 to TRBJ2-7; TRBD1 matches 8 bases. The J segment lost 0 bases and the V segment lost 0 bases, leaving 2 bases of the junction unmatched. This CDR3 spans 15 amino acids. Germline CDR1 is SGDLS and CDR2 is YYNGEE. The CDR3 DNA reads TGTGCCAGCAGCGTAGGTCAGGGGGCCTCCTACGAGCAGTACTTC. Translating gives CASSVGQGASYEQYF.

The V gene is TRBV5-8, the J gene TRBJ2-7; 11 bases line up with TRBD1. The CDR3 covers 15 residues. With 4 bases clipped from V and 1 base from J, the junction kept 4 bases outside the gene matches. CDR1 SGHTS and CDR2 YDEGEE come from the germline V gene. The chain's CDR3 is CASSTGTGGSYEQYF. In DNA, the CDR3 is TGTGCCAGCAGCACTGGGACAGGGGGTTCCTACGAGCAGTACTTC.

The genes are TRBV28 and TRBJ1-4; D call uncertain. The CDR3 is made up of 14 amino acids. Trimming took off 6 bases at V and 7 bases at J, with 15 bases between the two ends. From germline, CDR1 is MDHEN and CDR2 SYDVKM. The CDR3 spells CASRHPAVPEKLFF. The CDR3 region has the DNA TGTGCCAGCAGACACCCGGCGGTTCCTGAAAAACTGTTTTTT.

V and J are TRBV11-2 and TRBJ2-5; D perhaps matches TRBD1 (6 bases). The CDR3 is 17 residues long. The germline gives CDR1 SGHAT, CDR2 FQNNGV. V shed 0 bases and J shed 0 bases, with 14 bases lying between them. The DNA of the CDR3 is TGTGCCAGCAGCTTAGATCAGGTGACAGGAGACCAAGAGACCCAGTACTTC. Its protein product is CASSLDQVTGDQETQYF.

The chain has TRBV27 and TRBJ2-7; possibly TRBD2 for D (5 bases). The CDR3 is 15 residues long. V lost 3 bases to trimming and J lost 6 bases, with 18 bases between them. Germline V gene data show CDR1 as MNHEY and CDR2 as SMNVEV (reference sequence). CDR3 amino acids: CASSFLPGSTSEQYF. The CDR3 DNA follows: TGTGCCAGCAGTTTCTTACCGGGATCTACAAGCGAGCAGTACTTC.

This clone was seen only a few times. Other DNA variants within this sample encode the same CDR3. The rearrangement uses TRBV2 and TRBJ1-1; D gene ambiguous. Germline V gene lookup returns CDR1 SNHLY and CDR2 FYNNEI. V dropped 5 bases and J dropped 2 bases, with 3 bases sitting between them. CDR3 size: 11 residues. The CDR3 protein is CASSSNTEAFF. CDR3 bases: TGTGCCAGCAGTTCCAACACTGAAGCTTTCTTT.